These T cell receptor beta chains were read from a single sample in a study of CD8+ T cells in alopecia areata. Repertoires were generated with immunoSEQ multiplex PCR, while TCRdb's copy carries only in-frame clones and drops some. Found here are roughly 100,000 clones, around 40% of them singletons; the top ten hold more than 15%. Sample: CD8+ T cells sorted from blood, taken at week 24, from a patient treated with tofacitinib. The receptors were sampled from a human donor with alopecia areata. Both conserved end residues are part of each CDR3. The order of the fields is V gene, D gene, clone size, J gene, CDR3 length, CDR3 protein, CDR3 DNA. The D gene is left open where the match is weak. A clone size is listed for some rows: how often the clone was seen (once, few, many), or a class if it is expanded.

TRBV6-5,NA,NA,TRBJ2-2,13,CASSYSDSGELFF,TGTGCCAGCAGTTACTCGGATTCCGGGGAGCTGTTTTTT
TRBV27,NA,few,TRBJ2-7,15,CASAVVYGSSYEQYF,TGTGCCAGCGCAGTAGTTTACGGGAGCTCCTACGAGCAGTACTTC
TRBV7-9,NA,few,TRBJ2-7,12,CASSLLTNEQYF,TGTGCCAGCAGCTTACTCACTAACGAGCAGTACTTC
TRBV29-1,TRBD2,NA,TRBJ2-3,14,CSAGASGSPDTQYF,TGCAGCGCGGGGGCTAGCGGGAGCCCAGATACGCAGTATTTT
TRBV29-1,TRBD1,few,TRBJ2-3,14,CSVYPDRETDTQYF,TGCAGCGTCTACCCCGACAGGGAAACAGATACGCAGTATTTT
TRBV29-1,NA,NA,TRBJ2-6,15,CSILTRAGGANVLTF,TGCAGCATTTTGACGAGAGCCGGCGGGGCCAACGTCCTGACTTTC
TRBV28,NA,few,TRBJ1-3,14,CASGTPNSGNTIYF,TGTGCCAGCGGGACACCAAATTCTGGAAACACCATATATTTT
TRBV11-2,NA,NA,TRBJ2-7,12,CASSLGTYEQYF,TGTGCCAGCAGCTTAGGAACCTACGAGCAGTACTTC
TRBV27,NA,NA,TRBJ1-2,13,CASSSGVGYGYTF,TGTGCCAGCAGTTCCGGGGTGGGCTATGGCTACACCTTC
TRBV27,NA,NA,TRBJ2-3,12,CASSSFADTQYF,TGTGCCAGCAGTTCATTTGCAGATACGCAGTATTTT
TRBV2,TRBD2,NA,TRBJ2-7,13,CALQGGSSYEQYF,TGTGCCCTTCAGGGAGGGAGCTCCTACGAGCAGTACTTC
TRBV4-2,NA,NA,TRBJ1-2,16,CASSQEGASGAYGYTF,TGTGCCAGCAGCCAAGAGGGGGCCTCAGGGGCTTATGGCTACACCTTC
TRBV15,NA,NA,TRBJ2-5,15,CATSRDGRVQETQYF,TGTGCCACCAGCAGAGATGGACGGGTCCAAGAGACCCAGTACTTC
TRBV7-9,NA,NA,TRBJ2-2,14,CASSHPARAGELFF,TGTGCCAGCAGCCACCCCGCCCGGGCCGGGGAGCTGTTTTTT
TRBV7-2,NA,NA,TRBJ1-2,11,CATSGNYGYTF,TGTGCCACATCAGGGAACTATGGCTACACCTTC
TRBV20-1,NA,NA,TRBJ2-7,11,CSALLRYEQYF,TGCAGTGCTTTGCTACGGTACGAGCAGTACTTC
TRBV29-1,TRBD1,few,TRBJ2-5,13,CSVESRDRETQYF,TGCAGCGTTGAATCCCGGGACAGAGAGACCCAGTACTTC